One and the same sample provided the 32 T cell receptor beta chains below, sequenced in a study of Graves' ophthalmopathy and Graves' hyperthyroidism. RNA transcripts yielded amplified TCR beta CDR3 regions. Scientists carried out first-round RT-PCR using HTBI primers and then a second-round multiplex PCR. Each CDR3 protein is one row after TCRdb ran MiXCR on the multiplex PCR reads. Of 620,000 or so distinct CDR3 sequences in the sample, about 20% were seen once. Material for sequencing was peripheral blood. The receptors originated from a young woman with stable Graves' hyperthyroidism. Some clones in this sample may be carry-over from other donors' samples.

This clonotype was counted at least ten times. The chain uses TRBV5-6 and TRBJ2-7; no reliable D call. Between the trimmed V and J ends, which lost 6 bases and 5 bases, there was a span of 18 bases. The germline V gene encodes CDR1 SGHDT and CDR2 YYEEEE. The CDR3 sequence is 14 residues long. The DNA of the CDR3 is TGTGCCAGCAACGCTTTCACGGCAGACAACGAGCAGTACTTC. This gives the protein CASNAFTADNEQYF.

This chain uses TRBV18 with TRBJ1-2; 10 nucleotides agree with TRBD1. The germline gives CDR1 KGHSH, CDR2 LQKENI. Unmatched junction bases numbered 3, after V lost 1 base and J lost 4 bases. The CDR3 consists of 15 residues. The CDR3 coding sequence is TGTGCCAGCTCACCACGGACAGGGGGAGTCTATGGCTACACCTTC. As protein: CASSPRTGGVYGYTF.

The sample holds many counts of this clonotype. V and J are TRBV12-3 or TRBV12-4 and TRBJ1-2, with TRBD1 matching over 7 bases. This CDR3 comprises 14 residues. V shed 5 bases and J 5 bases; nucleotides not matched to a gene: 8. CDR3 DNA sequence: TGTGCCAGCAGTCACATGTACAGGGGATATGGCTACACCTTC. The encoded protein is CASSHMYRGYGYTF.

This clonotype was recorded at least ten times. The CDR3 DNA reads TGCGCCAGCAGCCAACAACAGGGGGAGCCCGACACTGAAGCTTTCTTT. This codes for CASSQQQGEPDTEAFF. V gene TRBV4-1 combines with J gene TRBJ1-1, with TRBD1 identical over 8 bases. The CDR3 contains 16 residues. Germline V gives CDR1 MGHRA, CDR2 YSYEKL. V lost 2 bases and J lost 3; bases outside the gene matches: 8.

This clonotype was recorded many times. This rearrangement joins TRBV6-5 to TRBJ1-1; 10 bases agree with TRBD1. The CDR3 sequence is 16 residues long. V gave up 4 bases and J gave up 6 bases; unmatched junction bases: 11. Germline-derived CDR1 and CDR2 are MNHEY and SVGAGI. The CDR3 DNA sequence: TGTGCCAGCAGTTCCCGGACAGGGGGAGCGTTCGCTGAAGCTTTCTTT. This translates into CASSSRTGGAFAEAFF.

The chain links TRBV28 to TRBJ2-7, with TRBD2 as a possible D gene (5 bases). In germline, CDR1 is MDHEN, CDR2 SYDVKM. This CDR3 is 15 amino acids long. V was cut by 4 bases and J by 0 bases, with 13 bases left in between. The CDR3 is CASSSLSARSYEQYF. In DNA, the CDR3 is TGTGCCAGCAGTTCGCTTAGCGCCCGCTCCTACGAGCAGTACTTC.

There are many counts of this clonotype. The chain has TRBV6-1 and TRBJ2-7; 9 bases are a match to TRBD1. Unmatched junction bases numbered 13, after V lost 6 bases and J lost 7 bases. Germline V gene lookup returns CDR1 MNHNS and CDR2 SASEGT. The CDR3 runs 15 residues. The CDR3: CASSPWRDRVGEQYF. The DNA for the CDR3 is TGTGCCAGCAGCCCGTGGCGGGACAGGGTTGGGGAGCAGTACTTC.

This clonotype was picked up many times. Its ends do not fully match the called genes, so a read error is possible. The chain employs TRBV7-3 and TRBJ2-7, with TRBD2 matching 14 bases. The germline V gene has CDR1 SGHTA and CDR2 FQGTGA. This CDR3 has 15 residues. The CDR3 loop reads CASRSGTSGSYGQYF. The CDR3, as DNA: TGTGCCAGCAGGTCCGGGACTAGCGGGAGTTACGGGCAGTACTTC.

This clonotype was seen at least ten times. The J gene is TRBJ2-7, the V gene TRBV24-1; TRBD2 matches at 11 bases. The germline CDR1 and CDR2 sequences are KGHDR and SFDVKD. This CDR3 spans 15 amino acids. Germline trimming cut 2 bases from V and 4 bases from J; bases unmatched to any gene: 3. CDR3 sequence (DNA): TGTGCCACCAGTGATTCGGGACTAGCGGAATACGAGCAGTACTTC. Protein sequence: CATSDSGLAEYEQYF.

The sample holds a few counts of this clonotype. This rearrangement joins TRBV18 to TRBJ2-7; possible D gene TRBD2, 6 bases. Germline values: CDR1 KGHSH, CDR2 LQKENI. The V and J ends lost 3 bases and 5 bases respectively, with 20 bases between them. This CDR3 is 16 amino acids long. This CDR3 reads CASSPPRTTQGHEQYF. In DNA, the CDR3 is TGTGCCAGCTCACCCCCTAGGACTACCCAAGGTCACGAGCAGTACTTC.

As concerns this clonotype: An end of the junction differs from the germline gene, which may be a read error. The chain links TRBV4-2 to TRBJ1-1, with D maybe TRBD1 (5 bases). Germline V gives CDR1 LGHNA, CDR2 YNFKEQ. The CDR3 consists of 14 residues. The CDR3 DNA follows: TGTGCCAGCAGCCAAGATATATGGGGCACTGATGCTTTCTTT. Translated: CASSQDIWGTDAFF.

This clonotype was seen ten or more times. J is TRBJ2-3 and V is TRBV12-5; TRBD2 matches at 13 bases. CDR1 is LGHNT and CDR2 is FRNRAP in the germline V gene. The CDR3 extends over 16 amino acids. V was clipped by 4 bases and J by 4 bases; unmatched bases: 5. CDR3 DNA sequence: TGTGCTAGTGGTTCTCGACTAGCGGGGGGCCCAGATACGCAGTATTTT. The encoded protein is CASGSRLAGGPDTQYF.

The chain employs TRBV6-5 and TRBJ2-5; 7 bases align to TRBD2. The CDR3 loop spans 14 amino acids. The V segment lost 2 bases and the J segment 3 bases; nucleotides outside the gene matches: 3. Germline values: CDR1 MNHEY, CDR2 SVGAGI. Here the CDR3 DNA reads TGTGCCAGCAGTTACCTCCGGGGGGAAGAGACCCAGTACTTC. This codes for CASSYLRGEETQYF.

There are a few counts of this clonotype. The genes are TRBV2 and TRBJ2-2; the D gene is possibly TRBD1 (5 bases). The length of the CDR3 is 14 residues. V lost 4 bases and J 3 bases, leaving 9 bases between the germline ends. The V gene's germline CDR1 is SNHLY and CDR2 FYNNEI. The CDR3 sequence: CASSVIGDTGELFF. In nucleotides, the CDR3 is TGTGCCAGCAGTGTCATAGGGGACACCGGGGAGCTGTTTTTT.

About this clonotype: This may be a read error: a much more frequent sequence differs by one nucleotide. Written as DNA, the CDR3 is TGTGCCACCAGCAATAGCAATCAGCCCCAGCATTTT. This codes for CATSNSNQPQHF. J is TRBJ1-5 and V is TRBV15, with D unresolved. CDR1 is LNHNV and CDR2 is YYDKDF in the germline V gene (reference sequence). Trimming cost V 4 bases and J 0 bases, with 1 base left between them. The CDR3 is 12 amino acids.

The sample holds many counts of this clonotype. V usage is TRBV9 and J usage is TRBJ1-2; D perhaps matches TRBD1 (6 bases). CDR1 and CDR2 from the germline V gene are SGDLS and YYNGEE. The CDR3 sequence is 14 residues long. V dropped 5 bases and J dropped 4 bases, with 15 bases sitting between them. The CDR3 sequence: CASSRGQGSYGYTF. The DNA for the CDR3 is TGTGCCAGCAGTCGGGGGCAGGGGAGCTATGGCTACACCTTC.

A note on this clonotype: A much larger clone lies a single base off, so this may be a read error. The V call is TRBV28, the J call TRBJ2-5, with TRBD2 identical over 7 bases. This CDR3 region has 15 residues. Per germline, CDR1 MDHEN and CDR2 SYDVKM. The CDR3 here is CASPSAGAAQETQDF. The CDR3 DNA follows: TGTGCCAGCCCCTCCGCGGGAGCGGCCCAAGAGACCCAGGACTTC.

This clonotype was recorded at least ten times. The genes are TRBV15 and TRBJ1-1; the D is unclear. The CDR3 has 13 residues. The germline V gene encodes CDR1 LNHNV and CDR2 YYDKDF (reference sequence). V shed 9 bases and J shed 0 bases, with 11 bases lying between them. The CDR3 nucleotides read TGTGCCACGACGGAGAGCCTGAACACTGAAGCTTTCTTT. As protein: CATTESLNTEAFF.

This clonotype has a count of ten or more. This chain joins TRBV20-1 and TRBJ2-7, with a possible D match to TRBD1 (6 bases). Per the germline V gene, CDR1 is DFQATT and CDR2 is SNEGSKA (reference sequence). This CDR3 is built from 14 residues. For the CDR3, the DNA is TGCAGCCGCCCTGCCGGGACAAATGAATACGAGCAGTACTTC. Amino acids: CSRPAGTNEYEQYF.

This clonotype was picked up a small number of times. The CDR3 DNA reads as TGTGCCAGTGACGTCCAGGGGGACGAGCAGTACTTC. The encoded protein is CASDVQGDEQYF. The J gene is TRBJ2-7, the V gene TRBV6-1; 7 bases align to TRBD1. Germline V gene lookup returns CDR1 MNHNS and CDR2 SASEGT. V lost 9 bases, J lost 5 bases, and 7 bases stayed unmatched. The CDR3 extends over 12 amino acids.

The chain links TRBV12-3 or TRBV12-4 to TRBJ2-5, with D perhaps matching TRBD2 (6 bases). This CDR3 has 13 amino acids. Trimming pared 8 bases from V and 0 bases from J, leaving 10 bases between. The DNA for the CDR3 is TGTGCCAGCGAAAGGGACTACCAAGAGACCCAGTACTTC. As protein: CASERDYQETQYF.

This clonotype was recorded many times. CDR3 loop: CASSYRDRADQPQHF. The DNA of the CDR3 is TGTGCCAGCAGTTATCGGGACAGGGCGGATCAGCCCCAGCATTTT. V and J are TRBV12-3 or TRBV12-4 and TRBJ1-5, with TRBD1 identical over 9 bases. V was clipped by 4 bases and J by 5 bases; unmatched bases: 6. The CDR3 has 15 residues.

This clonotype was observed many times. V gene TRBV5-1 combines with J gene TRBJ2-7; D might be TRBD1 or TRBD2, each matching 7 bases. Trimming removed 2 bases at V and 0 bases at J, with 12 bases between. The CDR3 is 15 amino acids. CDR1 and CDR2 (germline): SGHRS, YFSETQ. The CDR3 coding sequence is TGCGCCAGCAGCTTTGCGGGGGACAGCTCCTACGAGCAGTACTTC. Translating gives CASSFAGDSSYEQYF. Combining the CDR3 with reference TRBV5-1 and TRBJ2-7 gives the whole variable domain KAGVTQTPRYLIKTRGQQVTLSCSPISGHRSVSWYQQTPGQGLQFLFEYFSETQRNKGNFPGRFSGRQFSNSRSEMNVSTLELGDSALYLCASSFAGDSSYEQYFGPGTRLTVT.

Note on this clonotype: Without the conserved terminal phenylalanine or tryptophan, this CDR3 likely stems from a read error. The J gene is TRBJ2-5, the V gene TRBV29-1; D is unclear. CDR3 length equals 12 residues. The germline V and J ends were trimmed by 2 bases and 6 bases, with 10 bases remaining between them. The germline V gene has CDR1 SQVTM and CDR2 ANQGSEA. The CDR3 loop is CSVEKTDQTQYS. CDR3 bases: TGCAGCGTTGAAAAGACGGACCAGACCCAGTACTCC.

This clonotype was seen a handful of times. CDR3 coding DNA: TGCAGTGCTCCGCGGGGCGGATATAGCGGGAGAGGTCGGGGCAATGAGCAGTTCTTC. Protein sequence: CSAPRGGYSGRGRGNEQFF. The chain uses TRBV20-1 and TRBJ2-1; TRBD2 aligns across 9 bases. Germline lookup yields CDR1 DFQATT and CDR2 SNEGSKA (reference sequence). Trimming at V came to 5 bases and at J to 6 bases, leaving 23 bases not matched to a gene. This CDR3 has 19 residues.

This clonotype occurred a few times. One end of the junction is discordant with germline, which a read error may explain. The chain uses TRBV12-3 or TRBV12-4 and TRBJ1-1; tentative D call: TRBD1 (6 bases). There are 16 residues in the CDR3. CDR3 sequence reads: CASSTGSGTPNTEAWF. The CDR3 bases are TGTGCCAGCAGTACAGGCTCCGGGACACCGAACACTGAAGCTTGGTTT.

This clonotype was seen at least ten times. The rearrangement joins TRBV12-3 or TRBV12-4 to TRBJ2-7, with D perhaps matching TRBD1 (6 bases). Deletions cut 5 bases from V and 2 bases from J, with 13 bases between. The CDR3 totals 14 residues. The CDR3 sequence is CASSPNDRPYEQYF. CDR3 nucleotide sequence: TGTGCCAGCAGTCCTAACGACAGGCCCTACGAGCAGTACTTC.

This clonotype was detected many times. V is TRBV2 and J is TRBJ1-5; D may be TRBD1 (5 bases). Germline V lookup: CDR1 SNHLY, CDR2 FYNNEI. CDR3 length: 16 amino acids. V was shortened by 0 bases and J by 2 bases, with 11 bases between the two germline ends. This chain's CDR3 is CASSEAGARGNQPQHF. The CDR3 coding sequence is TGTGCCAGCAGTGAAGCAGGGGCCCGGGGCAATCAGCCCCAGCATTTT.

This clonotype was counted many times. J is TRBJ1-1 and V is TRBV27, with D maybe TRBD1 (5 bases). The CDR3 is 17 amino acids. Between the trimmed V and J ends, which lost 7 bases and 0 bases, there was a span of 21 bases. Germline CDR1 and CDR2: MNHEY and SMNVEV (reference sequence). The CDR3 here is CASKEGADSYLNTEAFF. The CDR3 DNA follows: TGTGCCAGCAAGGAGGGAGCAGACAGCTATTTGAACACTGAAGCTTTCTTT.

V usage is TRBV27 and J usage is TRBJ2-7, with D perhaps matching TRBD2 (5 bases). Germline V gene data show CDR1 as MNHEY and CDR2 as SMNVEV (reference sequence). Trimming pared 0 bases from V and 5 bases from J, leaving 8 bases between. This CDR3 is built from 13 residues. The CDR3 region has the DNA TGTGCCAGCAGTTTATCTGGAGCGGACGAGCAGTACTTC. Translation: CASSLSGADEQYF.

The rearrangement joins TRBV5-1 to TRBJ1-1; weak D call: TRBD1 (6 bases). The germline V gene encodes CDR1 SGHRS and CDR2 YFSETQ. The length of the CDR3 is 13 residues. V shed 7 bases and J shed 4 bases, with 14 bases lying between them. CDR3 protein: CASGNRVGTEAFF. The CDR3 DNA reads TGCGCCAGCGGAAACAGGGTGGGCACTGAAGCTTTCTTT.

Ten or more counts support this clonotype. The V gene is TRBV3-1, the J gene TRBJ1-6; 7 positions match TRBD1. Germline V CDR1 and CDR2: LGHDT, YNNKEL (reference sequence). CDR3 size: 15 residues. With V trimmed by 7 bases and J by 10 bases, 13 bases remained unmatched. The CDR3 region is CASTVFRGTRSPLHF. DNA for the CDR3: TGTGCCAGCACCGTATTCAGGGGGACGCGGTCACCCCTCCACTTT. Based on the CDR3 plus reference TRBV3-1 and TRBJ1-6, the full variable domain is DTAVSQTPKYLVTQMGNDKSIKCEQNLGHDTMYWYKQDSKKFLKIMFSYNNKELIINETVPNRFSPKSPDKAHLNLHINSLELGDSAVYFCASTVFRGTRSPLHFGNGTRLTVT.